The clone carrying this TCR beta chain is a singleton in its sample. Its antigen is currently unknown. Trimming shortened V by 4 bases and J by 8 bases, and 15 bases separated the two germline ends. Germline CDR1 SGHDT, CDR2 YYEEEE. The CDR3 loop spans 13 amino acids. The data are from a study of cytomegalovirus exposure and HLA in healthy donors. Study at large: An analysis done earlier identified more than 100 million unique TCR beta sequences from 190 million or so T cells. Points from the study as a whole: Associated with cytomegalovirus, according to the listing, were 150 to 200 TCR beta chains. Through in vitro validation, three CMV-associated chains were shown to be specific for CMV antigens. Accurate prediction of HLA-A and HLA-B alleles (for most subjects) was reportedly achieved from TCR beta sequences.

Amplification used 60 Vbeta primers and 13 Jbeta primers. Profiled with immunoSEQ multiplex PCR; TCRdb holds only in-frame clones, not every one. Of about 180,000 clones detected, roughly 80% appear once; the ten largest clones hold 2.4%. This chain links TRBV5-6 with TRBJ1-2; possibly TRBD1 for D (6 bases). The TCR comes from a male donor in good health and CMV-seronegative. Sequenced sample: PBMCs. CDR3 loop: CASSRQGLEGYTF. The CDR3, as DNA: TGTGCCAGCAGCCGCCAGGGGCTAGAGGGCTACACCTTC.